This TCR beta chain was observed in a study of T-cell reconstitution after alpha-beta-depleted transplantation in children. Study results and caveats: Roughly two months post-transplant, alpha-beta T cells reportedly originated from several hundred graft clones that had expanded. T-cell counts and diversity were attributed mostly to newly produced T cells one year after transplant. Certain patients had high TCRbeta diversity at day 60, and it came from recipient T cells and thymic progenitors that survived.

TCRbeta library construction was performed incorporating unique molecular identifiers. TCRdb used MiXCR to reprocess the PCR reads, holding one entry per CDR3 protein. Among 300,000 to 350,000 distinct CDR3 sequences listed, under 20% were seen once. Trimming cost V 0 bases and J 0 bases, with 14 bases left between them. The CDR3 spans 18 residues. Germline V CDR1 and CDR2: LNHNV, YYDKDF (reference sequence). Comment on this clonotype: Its specificity is unknown.

The TCR originated in a male patient aged 2-10 years who had a stem cell transplant for acute lymphoblastic leukemia, so the T cells may come from the graft donor. This sequence joins TRBV15 and TRBJ2-2, with D perhaps TRBD1 (5 bases). Sequencing was performed on PBMCs, mostly from graft donor cells, taken 360 days after TCRalphabeta/CD19-depleted stem cell transplant. The CDR3 sequence is CATSRERTSYTNTGELFF. The CDR3 DNA reads as TGTGCCACCAGCAGAGAAAGGACATCCTATACGAACACCGGGGAGCTGTTTTTT.